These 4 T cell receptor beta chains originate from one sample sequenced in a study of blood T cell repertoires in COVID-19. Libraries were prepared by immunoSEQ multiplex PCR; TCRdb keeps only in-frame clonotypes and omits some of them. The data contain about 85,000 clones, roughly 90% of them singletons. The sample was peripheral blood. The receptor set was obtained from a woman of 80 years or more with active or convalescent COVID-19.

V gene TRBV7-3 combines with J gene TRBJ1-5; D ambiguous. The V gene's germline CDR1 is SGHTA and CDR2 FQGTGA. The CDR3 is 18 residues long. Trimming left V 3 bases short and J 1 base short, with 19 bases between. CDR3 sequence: CASSLASRCLRSNQPQHF. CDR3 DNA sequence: TGTGCCAGCAGCTTGGCCTCCCGATGCCTTCGAAGCAATCAGCCCCAGCATTTT.

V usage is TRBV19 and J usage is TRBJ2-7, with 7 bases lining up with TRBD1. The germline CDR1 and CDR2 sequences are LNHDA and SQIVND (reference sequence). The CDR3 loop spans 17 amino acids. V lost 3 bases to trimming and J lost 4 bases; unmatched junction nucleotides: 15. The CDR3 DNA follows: TGTGCCAGTAGTATCGAGACAGGGAGAGATTCGGCGTACGAGCAGTACTTC. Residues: CASSIETGRDSAYEQYF.

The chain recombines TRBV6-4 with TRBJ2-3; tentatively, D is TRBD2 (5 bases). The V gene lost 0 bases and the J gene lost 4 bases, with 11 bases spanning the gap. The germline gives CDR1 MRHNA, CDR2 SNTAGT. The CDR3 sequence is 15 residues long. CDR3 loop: CASSDSAGGPDTQYF. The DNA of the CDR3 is TGTGCCAGCAGTGACTCGGCGGGCGGGCCAGATACGCAGTATTTT.

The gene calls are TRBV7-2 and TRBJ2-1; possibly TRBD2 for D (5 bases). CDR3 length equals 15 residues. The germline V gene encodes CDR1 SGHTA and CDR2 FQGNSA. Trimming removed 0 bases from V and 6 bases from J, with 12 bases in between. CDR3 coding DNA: TGTGCCAGCAGCTTAGCTAGCGCCTCCCCCAATGAGCAGTTCTTC. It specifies CASSLASASPNEQFF. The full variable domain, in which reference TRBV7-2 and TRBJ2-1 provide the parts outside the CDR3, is GAGVSQSPSNKVTEKGKDVELRCDPISGHTALYWYRQSLGQGLEFLIYFQGNSAPDKSGLPSDRFSAERTGGSVSTLTIQRTQQEDSAVYLCASSLASASPNEQFFGPGTRLTVL.